This is a list of T cell receptor beta chains from one sample in a study of identical twins. One entry per CDR3 protein results from TCRdb running MiXCR on the 5' RACE reads. Of more than 200,000 distinct CDR3 sequences listed, roughly a tenth are singletons. The material sequenced was memory (CD45RO+) T cells sorted from blood. The source is a woman in her late teens or twenties in good health. CDR3s include the opening cysteine and the closing phenylalanine or tryptophan. A D gene is named only where the DNA matches it firmly. The listing skips clone size in some rows; elsewhere it reads once, few, many or a size class.

>17|TRBJ2-3|TRBV5-1|many|.
CASSLLPGQRSTDTQYF
TGCGCCAGCAGCTTGCTCCCTGGACAGAGAAGCACAGATACGCAGTATTTT
>14|TRBJ2-7|TRBV10-3|few|.
CAISDYSGSSEQYF
TGTGCCATCAGTGATTATTCAGGGTCAAGTGAGCAGTACTTC
>18|TRBJ2-1|TRBV5-1|few|TRBD2
CASSLQTRSGSSYNEQFF
TGCGCCAGCAGCTTGCAAACCCGTAGCGGGAGTTCCTACAATGAGCAGTTCTTC
>14|TRBJ2-2|TRBV5-6|.|.
CASGLGHLSWELLF
TGTGCCAGCGGCCTCGGTCATCTCAGCTGGGAGCTGCTTTTT
>13|TRBJ2-3|TRBV6-2/TRBV6-3|.|.
CASRGGGFDTQYF
TGTGCCAGCAGGGGAGGAGGGTTCGATACGCAGTATTTT
>15|TRBJ2-1|TRBV27|few|TRBD1
CASINRGVAGNEQFF
TGTGCCAGCATTAACAGGGGAGTAGCAGGCAATGAGCAGTTCTTC
>14|TRBJ2-4|TRBV3-1|few|TRBD1
CASSDIGTGYIQYF
TGTGCCAGCAGCGATATCGGGACAGGGTACATTCAGTACTTC
>16|TRBJ2-1|TRBV20-1|.|TRBD2
CSARVGRLAGGNEQFF
TGCAGTGCTAGAGTGGGAAGGCTAGCGGGGGGAAATGAGCAGTTCTTC
>15|TRBJ2-7|TRBV3-1|.|TRBD2
CASSPSGGGYYEQYF
TGTGCCAGCAGCCCCTCTGGGGGGGGGTACTACGAGCAGTACTTC
>14|TRBJ1-3|TRBV6-1|.|.
CASSEGFSGNTIYF
TGTGCCAGCAGTGAAGGATTCTCTGGAAACACCATATATTTT
>13|TRBJ1-2|TRBV3-1|few|.
CASSSDNSYGYTF
TGTGCCAGCAGCTCCGACAATAGCTATGGCTACACCTTC
>17|TRBJ2-3|TRBV5-1|.|TRBD2
CASSFGRGGALTDTQYF
TGCGCCAGCAGCTTCGGACGCGGGGGGGCTCTCACAGATACGCAGTATTTT
>12|TRBJ1-1|TRBV30|few|TRBD1
CAWDRGHTEAFF
TGTGCCTGGGACAGGGGACACACTGAAGCTTTCTTT
>11|TRBJ2-2|TRBV20-1|few|.
CSARKNGELFF
TGCAGTGCTAGAAAGAACGGGGAGCTGTTTTTT
>16|TRBJ2-2|TRBV19|.|.
CASSIAFGPLTGELFF
TGTGCCAGTAGTATAGCGTTTGGCCCGCTCACCGGGGAGCTGTTTTTT
>15|TRBJ1-2|TRBV12-3/TRBV12-4|few|TRBD1
CASSFRSGGARGYTF
TGTGCCAGCAGTTTCAGGTCAGGGGGCGCACGGGGCTACACCTTC
>15|TRBJ2-2|TRBV9|many|.
CASSVGGASTGELFF
TGTGCCAGCAGCGTAGGGGGGGCATCCACCGGGGAGCTGTTTTTT
>14|TRBJ2-1|TRBV5-1|many|.
CASKETENYNEQFF
TGCGCCAGCAAAGAGACAGAGAACTACAATGAGCAGTTCTTC
>14|TRBJ2-1|TRBV9|.|TRBD2
CASSPRAGTSGEFF
TGTGCCAGCAGCCCTCGAGCCGGGACTAGCGGTGAGTTCTTC
>15|TRBJ2-7|TRBV4-2|few|TRBD2
CASSEGSGSSYEQYF
TGTGCCAGCAGCGAGGGGAGCGGGAGCTCCTACGAGCAGTACTTC
>16|TRBJ2-4|TRBV7-8|.|TRBD2
CANSLSGRRIKNIQYF
TGTGCCAACAGCTTAAGCGGGAGAAGGATCAAAAACATTCAGTACTTC
>15|TRBJ2-3|TRBV6-5|many|.
CASSYGLASTDTQYF
TGTGCCAGCAGTTACGGGCTAGCGAGCACAGATACGCAGTATTTT
>15|TRBJ2-1|TRBV27|.|.
CASSLTRGTFNEQFF
TGTGCCAGCAGTCTAACACGCGGGACTTTCAATGAGCAGTTCTTC
>14|TRBJ2-7|TRBV20-1|.|TRBD1
CSARDRGYPYEQYF
TGCAGTGCGAGAGACAGGGGGTACCCCTACGAGCAGTACTTC
>14|TRBJ2-1|TRBV13|few|TRBD1
CASSWTGQGTEQFF
TGTGCCAGCAGCTGGACGGGACAGGGGACTGAGCAGTTCTTC
>13|TRBJ2-7|TRBV30|few|.
CAWSVGLSYEQYF
TGTGCCTGGAGTGTAGGTCTCTCCTACGAGCAGTACTTC
>13|TRBJ2-2|TRBV25-1|many|.
CASRGTGTGELFF
TGTGCCAGCAGAGGGACGGGCACCGGGGAGCTGTTTTTT
>12|TRBJ2-2|TRBV12-3/TRBV12-4|many|.
CASSRGTGELFF
TGTGCCAGCAGTAGGGGGACCGGGGAGCTGTTTTTT
>16|TRBJ2-1|TRBV7-9|many|TRBD2
CASSLVASGQNNEQFF
TGTGCCAGCAGCTTAGTAGCTAGCGGGCAGAACAATGAGCAGTTCTTC
>13|TRBJ1-3|TRBV27|.|.
CASSLQGGNTIYF
TGTGCCAGCAGTTTACAGGGTGGAAACACCATATATTTT
>16|TRBJ2-3|TRBV29-1|few|.
CSVGRWGGVSTDTQYF
TGCAGCGTTGGTAGATGGGGCGGGGTTAGCACAGATACGCAGTATTTT
>15|TRBJ2-1|TRBV28|many|TRBD2
CASSVLAGGLNEQFF
TGTGCCAGCAGCGTACTAGCGGGAGGGTTAAATGAGCAGTTCTTC
>13|TRBJ1-1|TRBV3-1|many|.
CASTLYPMTEAFF
TGTGCCAGCACCCTCTATCCGATGACTGAAGCTTTCTTT
>16|TRBJ1-2|TRBV7-2|many|TRBD1
CASSASGTGGYYGYTF
TGTGCCAGCAGCGCATCCGGGACAGGGGGGTACTATGGCTACACCTTC
>14|TRBJ2-2|TRBV19|.|.
CASRKIPGTGELFF
TGTGCCAGTAGGAAGATTCCCGGGACCGGGGAGCTGTTTTTT
>13|TRBJ2-7|TRBV19|.|TRBD2
CATRLAGAYEQYF
TGTGCCACTAGACTAGCGGGGGCCTACGAGCAGTACTTC
>13|TRBJ2-2|TRBV6-1|.|.
CASTNSGTGELFF
TGTGCCAGCACCAACAGCGGCACCGGGGAGCTGTTTTTT
>16|TRBJ2-1|TRBV11-1|.|TRBD2
CASSFHGPSGGHEQFF
TGTGCCAGCAGCTTTCACGGGCCTAGCGGGGGTCACGAGCAGTTCTTC
>15|TRBJ1-1|TRBV12-3/TRBV12-4|many|.
CASRDSHGIGTEAFF
TGTGCCAGCAGGGATTCCCACGGGATCGGAACTGAAGCTTTCTTT
>11|TRBJ2-5|TRBV18|few|.
CASPLQETQYF
TGTGCCAGCCCCCTCCAAGAGACCCAGTACTTC
>12|TRBJ1-5|TRBV12-3/TRBV12-4|.|.
CASSFWRQPQHF
TGTGCCAGCAGTTTCTGGCGCCAGCCCCAGCATTTT
>12|TRBJ2-7|TRBV20-1|.|.
CSAAPGTYEQYF
TGCAGTGCCGCCCCGGGAACCTACGAGCAGTACTTC
>14|TRBJ1-3|TRBV5-1|many|.
CASSTGGSGNTIYF
TGCGCCAGCAGCACGGGAGGCTCTGGAAACACCATATATTTT
>15|TRBJ2-5|TRBV11-3|few|.
CASSLDGGFQETQYF
TGTGCCAGCAGCTTAGATGGCGGGTTCCAAGAGACCCAGTACTTC
>16|TRBJ2-3|TRBV5-1|.|.
CASSLEGQMNTDTQYF
TGCGCCAGCAGCTTGGAGGGACAAATGAACACAGATACGCAGTATTTT